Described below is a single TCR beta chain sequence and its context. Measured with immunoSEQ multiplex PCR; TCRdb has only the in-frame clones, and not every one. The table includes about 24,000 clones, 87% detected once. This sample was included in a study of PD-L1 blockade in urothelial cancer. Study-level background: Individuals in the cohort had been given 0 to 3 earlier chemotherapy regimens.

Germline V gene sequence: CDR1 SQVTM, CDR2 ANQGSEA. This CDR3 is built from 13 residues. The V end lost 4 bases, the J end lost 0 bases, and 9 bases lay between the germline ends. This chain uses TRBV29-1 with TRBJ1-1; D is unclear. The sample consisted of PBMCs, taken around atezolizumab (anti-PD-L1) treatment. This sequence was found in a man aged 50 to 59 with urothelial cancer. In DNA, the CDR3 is TGCAGCGTTGGGGGAGGGATGAACACTGAAGCTTTCTTT. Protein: CSVGGGMNTEAFF.